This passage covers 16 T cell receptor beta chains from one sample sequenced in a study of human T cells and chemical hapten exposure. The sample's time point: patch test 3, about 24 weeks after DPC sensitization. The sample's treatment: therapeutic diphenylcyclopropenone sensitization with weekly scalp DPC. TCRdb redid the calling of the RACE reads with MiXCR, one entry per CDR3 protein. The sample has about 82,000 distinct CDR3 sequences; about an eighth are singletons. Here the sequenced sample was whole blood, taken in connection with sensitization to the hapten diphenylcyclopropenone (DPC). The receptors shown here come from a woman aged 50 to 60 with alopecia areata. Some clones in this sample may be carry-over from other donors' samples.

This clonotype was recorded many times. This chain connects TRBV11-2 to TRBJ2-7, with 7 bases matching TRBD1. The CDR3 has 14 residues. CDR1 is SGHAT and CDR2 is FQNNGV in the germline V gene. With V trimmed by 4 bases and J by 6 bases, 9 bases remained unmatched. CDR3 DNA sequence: TGTGCCAGCAGCTATGGAGAGGGGGCAACCGAGCAGTACTTC. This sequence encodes CASSYGEGATEQYF.

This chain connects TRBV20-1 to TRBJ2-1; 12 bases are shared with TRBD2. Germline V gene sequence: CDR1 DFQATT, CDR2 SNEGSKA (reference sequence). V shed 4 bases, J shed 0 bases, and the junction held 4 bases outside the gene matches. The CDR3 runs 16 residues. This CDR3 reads CSAKRLAGDSYNEQFF. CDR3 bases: TGCAGTGCTAAGAGACTAGCGGGAGACTCCTACAATGAGCAGTTCTTC.

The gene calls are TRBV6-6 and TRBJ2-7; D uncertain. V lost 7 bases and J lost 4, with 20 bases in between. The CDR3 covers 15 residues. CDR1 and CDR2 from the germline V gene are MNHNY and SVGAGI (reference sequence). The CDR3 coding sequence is TGTGCCAGCATGTATTCACTGACCTCAACGTACGAGCAGTACTTC. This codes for CASMYSLTSTYEQYF.

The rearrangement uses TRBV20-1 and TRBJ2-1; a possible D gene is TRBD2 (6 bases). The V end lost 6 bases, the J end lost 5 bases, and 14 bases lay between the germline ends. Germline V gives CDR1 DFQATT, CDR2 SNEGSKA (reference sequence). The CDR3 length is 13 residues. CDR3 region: CSAWTKKDNEQFF. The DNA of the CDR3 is TGCAGTGCGTGGACTAAGAAGGACAATGAGCAGTTCTTC.

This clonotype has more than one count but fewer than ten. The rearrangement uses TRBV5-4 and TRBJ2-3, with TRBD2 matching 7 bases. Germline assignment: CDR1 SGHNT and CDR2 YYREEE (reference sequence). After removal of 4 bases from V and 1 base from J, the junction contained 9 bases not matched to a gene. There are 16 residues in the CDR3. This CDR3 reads CASSRETAGGTDTQYF. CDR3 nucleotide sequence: TGTGCCAGCAGCCGGGAAACCGCGGGGGGCACAGATACGCAGTATTTT. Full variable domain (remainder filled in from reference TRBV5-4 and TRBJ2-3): ETGVTQSPTHLIKTRGQQVTLRCSSQSGHNTVSWYQQALGQGPQFIFQYYREEENGRGNFPPRFSGLQFPNYSSELNVNALELDDSALYLCASSRETAGGTDTQYFGPGTRLTVL.

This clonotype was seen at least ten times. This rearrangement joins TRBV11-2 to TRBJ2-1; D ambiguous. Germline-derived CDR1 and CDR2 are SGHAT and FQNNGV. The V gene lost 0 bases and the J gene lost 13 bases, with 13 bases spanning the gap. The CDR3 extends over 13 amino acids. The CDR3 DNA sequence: TGTGCCAGCAGCTTAGAACCTACGACGGTACAGTTCTTC. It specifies CASSLEPTTVQFF.

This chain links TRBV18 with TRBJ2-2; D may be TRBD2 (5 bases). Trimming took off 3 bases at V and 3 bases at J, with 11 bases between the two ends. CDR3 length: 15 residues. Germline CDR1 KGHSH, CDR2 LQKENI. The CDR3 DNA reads TGTGCCAGCTCACCGAGCGGAGGAGACACCGGGGAGCTGTTTTTT. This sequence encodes CASSPSGGDTGELFF.

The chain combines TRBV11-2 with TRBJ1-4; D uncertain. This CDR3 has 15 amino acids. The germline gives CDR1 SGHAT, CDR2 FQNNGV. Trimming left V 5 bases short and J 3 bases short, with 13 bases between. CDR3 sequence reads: CASSPPGRPNEKLFF. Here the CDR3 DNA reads TGTGCCAGCAGCCCCCCCGGGCGGCCTAATGAAAAACTGTTTTTT.

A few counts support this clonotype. CDR3 sequence (DNA): TGCAGCGTCGCAAACGTGGCTGGGGCCAACGTCCTGACTTTC. Its translation is CSVANVAGANVLTF. The gene calls are TRBV29-1 and TRBJ2-6; no definite D call. With 6 bases removed from V and 2 bases from J, the gap between germline ends came to 11 bases. The CDR3 is 14 residues long. Germline loops: CDR1 SQVTM, CDR2 ANQGSEA.

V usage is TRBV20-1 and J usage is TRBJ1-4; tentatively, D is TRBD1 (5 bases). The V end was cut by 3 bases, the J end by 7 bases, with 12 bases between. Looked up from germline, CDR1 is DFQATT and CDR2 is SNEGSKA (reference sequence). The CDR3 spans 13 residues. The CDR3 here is CSASSRAREKLFF. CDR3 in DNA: TGCAGTGCTAGTTCCAGGGCCCGTGAAAAACTGTTTTTT.

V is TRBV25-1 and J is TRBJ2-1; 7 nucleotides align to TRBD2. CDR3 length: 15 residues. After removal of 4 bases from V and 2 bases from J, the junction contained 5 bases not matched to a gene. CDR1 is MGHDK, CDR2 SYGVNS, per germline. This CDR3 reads CASSGPSGAYNEQFF. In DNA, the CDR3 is TGTGCCAGCAGTGGTCCTAGCGGAGCCTACAATGAGCAGTTCTTC.

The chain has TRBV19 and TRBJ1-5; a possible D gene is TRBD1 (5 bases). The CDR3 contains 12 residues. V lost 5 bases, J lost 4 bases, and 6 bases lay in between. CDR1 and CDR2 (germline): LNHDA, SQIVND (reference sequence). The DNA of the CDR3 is TGTGCCAGTAGTTACAGGAATCAGCCCCAGCATTTT. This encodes CASSYRNQPQHF. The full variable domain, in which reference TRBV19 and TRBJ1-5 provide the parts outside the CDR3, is DGGITQSPKYLFRKEGQNVTLSCEQNLNHDAMYWYRQDPGQGLRLIYYSQIVNDFQKGDIAEGYSVSREKKESFPLTVTSAQKNPTAFYLCASSYRNQPQHFGDGTRLSIL.

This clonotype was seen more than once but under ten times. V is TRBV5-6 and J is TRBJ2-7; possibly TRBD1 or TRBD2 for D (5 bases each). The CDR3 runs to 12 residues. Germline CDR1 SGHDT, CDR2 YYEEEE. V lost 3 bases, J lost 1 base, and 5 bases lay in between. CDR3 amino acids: CASSWGSYEQYF. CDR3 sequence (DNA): TGTGCCAGCAGCTGGGGGTCCTACGAGCAGTACTTC.

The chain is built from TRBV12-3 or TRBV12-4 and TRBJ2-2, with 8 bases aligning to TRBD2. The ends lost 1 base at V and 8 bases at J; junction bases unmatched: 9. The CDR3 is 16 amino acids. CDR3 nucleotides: TGTGCCAGCAGTTTAGGAACTAGCGGACAAAGTGGGGAGCTGTTTTTT. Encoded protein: CASSLGTSGQSGELFF.

CDR3 residues: CSVVLAGRYEQYF. In nucleotides, the CDR3 is TGCAGCGTGGTTCTAGCGGGCCGATACGAGCAGTACTTC. The V gene is TRBV29-1, the J gene TRBJ2-7; TRBD2 matches 8 bases. The CDR3 contains 13 residues. Germline V gene lookup returns CDR1 SQVTM and CDR2 ANQGSEA. V shed 6 bases, J shed 4 bases, and the junction held 8 bases outside the gene matches.

The CDR3 is CASSKGQGSEQYF. CDR3 nucleotide sequence: TGTGCCAGCAGCAAAGGACAGGGGAGCGAGCAGTACTTC. V and J are TRBV7-3 and TRBJ2-7; 9 bases map to TRBD1. CDR1 and CDR2 from the germline V gene are SGHTA and FQGTGA. CDR3 length equals 13 residues. The V gene end was trimmed by 5 bases and the J gene end by 6 bases; junction bases not matched to a gene: 5.